This TCR beta chain was identified during a study of regulatory T cells in long-lasting Graves disease. Overall study context: Persistence in Graves' disease required over 5 years of antithyroid drugs plus positive TSH receptor antibodies. General study results and limits: Graves' patients with persistent disease showed TCR diversity lower than patients newly diagnosed. TRBV28, TRBJ1-2 and TRBJ2-5 were favored in persistent disease. Sample size was small, which may have lowered accuracy.

This clonotype occurred many times. Its cognate antigen is unknown. The time point is: persistent/refractory GD, antithyroid drugs over 5 years with positive TRAb. Generation of the TCR library employed RNA extracted from PBMCs. The V gene's germline CDR1 is LNHDA and CDR2 SQIVND (reference sequence). With 7 bases clipped from V and 6 bases from J, the junction kept 6 bases outside the gene matches. This CDR3 spans 13 amino acids. Investigators prepared the TCR beta libraries by applying iRepertoire HTBI primers and Arm-PCR of CDR3 regions. TCRdb fed the multiplex PCR reads into MiXCR, producing one record per CDR3 protein. Altogether roughly 490,000 distinct CDR3 sequences are present, approximately 23% being singletons, with the ten largest covering around 14%.

This specimen was peripheral blood mononuclear cells (PBMCs), taken when the disease was refractory, from a patient treated with antithyroid drugs. This sequence originates from a female donor with Graves disease. This rearrangement joins TRBV19 to TRBJ1-5, with 7 bases that match TRBD1. Written as DNA, the CDR3 is TGTGCCAGTAACGGGGACAGAAGTCAGCCCCAGCATTTT. This codes for CASNGDRSQPQHF.